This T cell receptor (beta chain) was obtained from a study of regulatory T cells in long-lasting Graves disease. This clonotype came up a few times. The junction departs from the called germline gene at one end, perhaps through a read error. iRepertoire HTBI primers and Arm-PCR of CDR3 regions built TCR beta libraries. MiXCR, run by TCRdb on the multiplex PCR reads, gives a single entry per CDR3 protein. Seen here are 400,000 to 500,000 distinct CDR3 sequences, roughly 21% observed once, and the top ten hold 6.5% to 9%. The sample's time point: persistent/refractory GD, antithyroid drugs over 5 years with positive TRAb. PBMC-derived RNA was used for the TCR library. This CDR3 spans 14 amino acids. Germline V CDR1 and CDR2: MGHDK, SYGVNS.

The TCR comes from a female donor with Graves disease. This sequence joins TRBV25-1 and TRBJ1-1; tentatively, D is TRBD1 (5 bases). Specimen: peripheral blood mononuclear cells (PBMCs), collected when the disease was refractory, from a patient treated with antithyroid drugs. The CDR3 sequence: CASSESTGRGEASF. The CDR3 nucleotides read TGTGCCAGCAGTGAATCTACAGGTCGGGGTGAAGCTTCCTTT.